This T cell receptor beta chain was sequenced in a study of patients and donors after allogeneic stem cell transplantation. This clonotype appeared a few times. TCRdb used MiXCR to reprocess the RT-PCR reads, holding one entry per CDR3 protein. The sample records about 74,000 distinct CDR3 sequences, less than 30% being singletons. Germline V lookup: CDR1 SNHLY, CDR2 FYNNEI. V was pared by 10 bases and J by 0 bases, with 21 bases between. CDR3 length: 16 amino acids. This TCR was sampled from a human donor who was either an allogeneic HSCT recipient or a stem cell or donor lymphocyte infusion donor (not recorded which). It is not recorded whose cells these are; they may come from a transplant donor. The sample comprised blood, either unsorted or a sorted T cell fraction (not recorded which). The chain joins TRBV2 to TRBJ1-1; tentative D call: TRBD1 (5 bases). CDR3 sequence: CAIPKREGPMNTEAFF. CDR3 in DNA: TGTGCCATCCCAAAAAGGGAGGGGCCGATGAACACTGAAGCTTTCTTT.